This TCR beta chain was recovered during a study of blood T cell repertoires in COVID-19. Background on the study: The United States, Italy and Spain supplied acute and convalescent COVID-19 samples. The analysed material was cDNA or gDNA that came from T cells, B-cell-depleted T cells, or PBMCs.

This CDR3 is 13 amino acids long. The V gene lost 3 bases and the J gene lost 4 bases, with 9 bases spanning the gap. Germline V gene lookup returns CDR1 ENHRY and CDR2 SYGVKD. Study processing details: Amplified reference gene primers provided the basis for estimating nucleated cell counts. Measured with immunoSEQ multiplex PCR; TCRdb has only the in-frame clones, and not every one. Clone size and V and J calls were adopted from that table, with D and trimming inferred from the DNA. The table records roughly 50,000 clones, 90% to 95% of them present only once. This clonotype originated in a woman aged 55-69 years with active or convalescent COVID-19. This chain joins TRBV10-3 and TRBJ1-2; a weak D match, TRBD1 (6 bases). The sequencing sample was made of peripheral blood. The CDR3 loop is CAISDSRGYGYTF. CDR3 coding DNA: TGTGCCATCAGTGACTCCAGGGGCTATGGCTACACCTTC.